This T cell receptor beta chain was retrieved from a study of T cell responses to AZD1222 COVID-19 vaccine. Regarding this clone: Its antigen remains unidentified.

Study-wide results and limits: Only five to seven AZD1222 recipients were seropositive at baseline. Donors were mostly white British, more females; clonal diversity possibly underestimated.

Here immunoSEQ multiplex PCR was the method, and the copy in TCRdb shows in-frame clones only, minus some. The sample records approximately 150,000 clones, roughly nine tenths being singletons. The V end lost 5 bases, the J end lost 0 bases, and 23 bases lay between the germline ends. The CDR3 is 20 residues long. Germline CDR1 MNHEY, CDR2 SMNVEV (reference sequence). Specimen: peripheral blood, collected 28 days after the second AZD1222 dose. The TCR originated in an adult who received the AZD1222 COVID-19 vaccine. V is TRBV27 and J is TRBJ1-6; D might be TRBD1 (5 bases). The CDR3 DNA is TGTGCCAGCAGTCAGGGCCCGAGGGGCCACTTTAACTCCTATAATTCACCCCTCCACTTT. Protein sequence: CASSQGPRGHFNSYNSPLHF.